A single sample gave rise to the 20 T cell receptor beta chains below, sequenced in a study of shared clonotypes between healthy human individuals. Data came from immunoSEQ multiplex PCR; TCRdb stores just in-frame clones and leaves some out. The profile shows roughly 500,000 clones, roughly 77% of them singletons. Sequencing was done on a sample of PBMCs. All receptors derive from a woman between 35 and 50 years old in good health. Some clones in this sample may be carry-over from other donors' samples.

This chain uses TRBV7-2 with TRBJ2-3; D gene ambiguous. V was trimmed by 1 base and J by 0 bases, leaving 8 bases between them. Germline V gene lookup returns CDR1 SGHTA and CDR2 FQGNSA. CDR3 size: 15 residues. The CDR3 spells CASSLVLESTDTQYF. CDR3 in DNA: TGTGCCAGCAGCTTAGTGCTGGAAAGCACAGATACGCAGTATTTT.

The chain uses TRBV19 and TRBJ1-1; D may be TRBD1 (6 bases). The CDR3 length is 15 residues. V was trimmed by 5 bases and J by 1 base, leaving 14 bases between them. From germline, CDR1 is LNHDA and CDR2 SQIVND (reference sequence). The CDR3 here is CASSLTTGANTEAFF. For the CDR3, the DNA is TGTGCCAGTAGTCTTACGACAGGTGCGAACACTGAAGCTTTCTTT.

The chain is built from TRBV5-4 and TRBJ1-4; D not certain. The CDR3 is 14 amino acids. Per germline, CDR1 SGHNT and CDR2 YYREEE (reference sequence). Trimming removed 4 bases at V and 0 bases at J, with 7 bases between. The CDR3 DNA is TGTGCCAGCAGCCTAGATGCAACTAATGAAAAACTGTTTTTT. It specifies CASSLDATNEKLFF.

This clone occurred once. The CDR3, as DNA: TGCGCCAGCAGACCGGGACAGGGAAATTCACCCCTCCACTTT. Translation: CASRPGQGNSPLHF. V usage is TRBV5-1 and J usage is TRBJ1-6; TRBD1 matches at 9 bases. V trimming: 5 bases; J trimming: 7 bases; junction bases outside the gene matches: 4. The germline V gene has CDR1 SGHRS and CDR2 YFSETQ. The CDR3 runs to 14 residues.

The gene calls are TRBV19 and TRBJ2-2; D not resolved. CDR1 and CDR2 from the germline V gene are LNHDA and SQIVND (reference sequence). CDR3 length equals 17 residues. Trimming stripped 3 bases from V and 0 bases from J, with 14 bases between. CDR3 residues: CASSIRPGLSNTGELFF. The CDR3, as DNA: TGTGCCAGTAGTATCCGTCCCGGGCTTTCGAACACCGGGGAGCTGTTTTTT.

The chain combines TRBV7-2 with TRBJ1-1, with D perhaps TRBD1 (5 bases). V gave up 3 bases and J gave up 5 bases, with 13 bases separating them. Germline V lookup: CDR1 SGHTA, CDR2 FQGNSA. This CDR3 is built from 14 residues. The CDR3: CASSFRVGTTEAFF. In nucleotides, the CDR3 is TGTGCCAGCAGCTTCAGGGTTGGGACTACTGAAGCTTTCTTT.

The genes are TRBV28 and TRBJ2-7; D remains unclear. The germline V and J ends were trimmed by 2 bases and 3 bases, with 8 bases remaining between them. The CDR3 has 13 residues. The germline CDR1 and CDR2 sequences are MDHEN and SYDVKM. The CDR3 DNA reads TGTGCCAGCAGTTTAGGTCCGGACTACGAGCAGTACTTC. Its translation: CASSLGPDYEQYF.

The chain combines TRBV9 with TRBJ2-2; D might be TRBD1 (5 bases). The CDR3 covers 15 residues. Germline V lookup: CDR1 SGDLS, CDR2 YYNGEE. V lost 4 bases, J lost 0 bases, and 10 bases lay in between. CDR3 loop: CASSPDTPNTGELFF. CDR3 sequence (DNA): TGTGCCAGCAGCCCGGACACTCCGAACACCGGGGAGCTGTTTTTT.

This clone showed up just a few times. The chain is built from TRBV15 and TRBJ2-7, with D uncertain. CDR1 and CDR2 from the germline V gene are LNHNV and YYDKDF (reference sequence). V lost 4 bases, J lost 6 bases, and 16 bases lay in between. The CDR3 is 14 amino acids. The CDR3 DNA sequence: TGTGCCACCAGCACTGAACTCCGATCGGGCGAGCAGTACTTC. Amino acid sequence: CATSTELRSGEQYF.

The chain is built from TRBV4-3 and TRBJ2-3; tentative D call: TRBD2 (6 bases). V dropped 0 bases and J dropped 4 bases, with 11 bases sitting between them. The CDR3 has 15 amino acids. Germline V CDR1 and CDR2: LGHNA, YSLEER. CDR3 loop: CASSQDIGEADTQYF. CDR3 nucleotide sequence: TGCGCCAGCAGCCAAGATATCGGGGAGGCAGATACGCAGTATTTT.

The chain employs TRBV19 and TRBJ1-1, with D possibly matching TRBD1 (5 bases). The CDR3 is 15 residues long. Germline loops: CDR1 LNHDA, CDR2 SQIVND (reference sequence). Trimming took 7 bases from V and 3 from J, leaving 18 bases between them. Written as DNA, the CDR3 is TGTGCCAGTAAGCTTACCGGGGGACCGTACACTGAAGCTTTCTTT. It specifies CASKLTGGPYTEAFF.

The genes are TRBV18 and TRBJ2-5; TRBD1 is a possible D gene (6 bases). The germline CDR1 and CDR2 sequences are KGHSH and LQKENI. The CDR3 has 14 amino acids. V dropped 2 bases and J dropped 4 bases, with 11 bases sitting between them. CDR3 sequence reads: CASSPVAGAETQYF. As DNA, the CDR3 is TGTGCCAGCTCACCAGTCGCAGGGGCAGAGACCCAGTACTTC.

The CDR3 sequence is CASSHARYTGELFF. Written as DNA, the CDR3 is TGTGCCAGCAGCCATGCGAGGTACACCGGGGAGCTGTTTTTT. The V and J genes are TRBV7-9 and TRBJ2-2, with D unresolved. Trimming took 5 bases from V and 3 from J, leaving 10 bases between them. CDR3 length: 14 residues. Germline-derived CDR1 and CDR2 are SEHNR and FQNEAQ (reference sequence).

V usage is TRBV19 and J usage is TRBJ2-1; 11 positions agree with TRBD2. Losses at the gene ends were 2 bases for V and 10 bases for J; bases not matched to a gene: 7. CDR1 LNHDA and CDR2 SQIVND come from the germline V gene (reference sequence). The CDR3 has 15 amino acids. In DNA, the CDR3 is TGTGCCAGTAGTATAATAGCGGGAGGGCCGGGGGAGCAGTTCTTC. This encodes CASSIIAGGPGEQFF.

V and J are TRBV5-6 and TRBJ2-7, with 7 bases fitting TRBD2. CDR3 length equals 15 residues. Looked up from germline, CDR1 is SGHDT and CDR2 is YYEEEE. The V and J ends lost 0 bases and 2 bases, in that order; junction bases with no gene match: 5. The chain's CDR3 is CASSLGSGSTYEQYF. The DNA of the CDR3 is TGTGCCAGCAGCTTGGGTAGCGGGTCGACCTACGAGCAGTACTTC.

The rearrangement uses TRBV7-8 and TRBJ2-7; D ambiguous. This CDR3 contains 12 residues. V was cut by 2 bases and J by 2 bases, with 4 bases left in between. Germline values: CDR1 SGHVS, CDR2 FQNEAQ. In DNA form, the CDR3 reads TGTGCCAGCAGCTTACGCACCTACGAGCAGTACTTC. Translating it yields CASSLRTYEQYF.

This clone was detected ten times or more. The chain carries TRBV15 and TRBJ2-3; a possible D gene is TRBD2 (6 bases). Looked up from germline, CDR1 is LNHNV and CDR2 is YYDKDF (reference sequence). This CDR3 is built from 15 residues. Trimming pared 0 bases from V and 2 bases from J, leaving 9 bases between. CDR3 loop: CATSRDGEVTDTQYF. The CDR3 DNA sequence: TGTGCCACCAGCAGAGATGGGGAGGTCACAGATACGCAGTATTTT.

The V gene is TRBV15, the J gene TRBJ2-2; perhaps TRBD1 as D (5 bases). V was cut by 0 bases and J by 1 base, with 9 bases left in between. Germline loops: CDR1 LNHNV, CDR2 YYDKDF (reference sequence). This CDR3 comprises 16 residues. The CDR3, as DNA: TGTGCCACCAGCAGAGATCTCGACAGGAACACCGGGGAGCTGTTTTTT. Its translation: CATSRDLDRNTGELFF.

This clone appeared a few times. The same CDR3 also results from other DNA sequences found in this sample. The chain carries TRBV2 and TRBJ2-7, with 7 nucleotides matching TRBD1. Germline CDR1 reads SNHLY; CDR2 reads FYNNEI. This CDR3 contains 12 residues. The J segment lost 3 bases and the V segment lost 4 bases, leaving 0 bases of the junction unmatched. The CDR3 loop reads CASSGDSYEQYF. Written as DNA, the CDR3 is TGTGCCAGCAGTGGGGACAGCTACGAGCAGTACTTC.

The chain couples TRBV18 to TRBJ1-5, with 11 bases matching TRBD1. Per germline, CDR1 KGHSH and CDR2 LQKENI. With V trimmed by 2 bases and J by 4 bases, 4 bases remained unmatched. This CDR3 region has 16 residues. CDR3 DNA sequence: TGTGCCAGCTCACCAACCGGGACAGGGGGTAATCAGCCCCAGCATTTT. It yields the protein CASSPTGTGGNQPQHF.